What follows are 14 T cell receptor beta chains derived from one specimen sequenced in a study of blood T cell repertoires in COVID-19. TCRdb's table, derived via immunoSEQ multiplex PCR, lists solely in-frame clones and lacks some. The table shows just under 65,000 clones, with over 65% occurring only once. What was sequenced was peripheral blood. The origin of the receptors is a man aged 55 to 69 with COVID-19, enrolled during active disease.

This clone has only a few counts. The chain employs TRBV11-3 and TRBJ2-1; 12 bases line up with TRBD2. CDR1 and CDR2 from the germline V gene are SGHNT and YENEEA. V gave up 2 bases and J gave up 3 bases; unmatched junction bases: 5. CDR3 length: 17 residues. CDR3 sequence (DNA): TGTGCCAGCAGCTTATCGCTAGCGGGAGGGTTCTACAATGAGCAGTTCTTC. Its translation is CASSLSLAGGFYNEQFF.

V usage is TRBV3-1 (or the pseudogene TRBV3-2) and J usage is TRBJ1-6; the D is unclear. Trimming took off 4 bases at V and 8 bases at J, with 15 bases between the two ends. Germline V gene data show CDR1 as LGHDT and CDR2 as YNNKEL (reference sequence). The CDR3 runs to 15 residues. The CDR3 region has the DNA TGTGCCAGCAGCCCAAAAACTCCGAGGGATTCACCCCTCCACTTT. Translation: CASSPKTPRDSPLHF.

The V call is TRBV24-1, the J call TRBJ2-3; 8 bases match TRBD1. V lost 5 bases to trimming and J lost 4 bases; unmatched junction nucleotides: 7. This CDR3 has 15 residues. Germline V gives CDR1 KGHDR, CDR2 SFDVKD. CDR3 sequence reads: CATSGSGGSADTQYF. The CDR3 DNA reads as TGTGCCACCAGTGGTTCAGGGGGCAGCGCAGATACGCAGTATTTT.

The V gene is TRBV2, the J gene TRBJ2-7, with unresolved D. This CDR3 region has 13 residues. Germline V lookup: CDR1 SNHLY, CDR2 FYNNEI. V shed 4 bases and J shed 6 bases, with 13 bases lying between them. The CDR3, as DNA: TGTGCCAGCAGTGGCGAGAAGCCTGCCGAGCAGTACTTC. Its translation: CASSGEKPAEQYF.

This chain links TRBV5-1 with TRBJ2-5; D perhaps matches TRBD1 (6 bases). The V and J ends lost 3 bases and 6 bases respectively, with 18 bases between them. Germline CDR1 is SGHRS and CDR2 is YFSETQ. This CDR3 has 15 amino acids. For the CDR3, the DNA is TGCGCCAGCAGCTGGCCCTCGGGACAAACCCAGACCCAGTACTTC. The encoded protein is CASSWPSGQTQTQYF.

V gene TRBV9 combines with J gene TRBJ2-3; the match to TRBD2 covers 9 bases. The CDR3 is 14 residues long. With 0 bases clipped from V and 6 bases from J, the junction kept 2 bases outside the gene matches. Germline lookup yields CDR1 SGDLS and CDR2 YYNGEE. CDR3 residues: CASSVDTSGDTQYF. CDR3 nucleotide sequence: TGTGCCAGCAGCGTAGATACTAGCGGGGATACGCAGTATTTT.

The chain uses TRBV12-3 or TRBV12-4 and TRBJ1-2; no clear D gene. The CDR3 has 12 amino acids. Trimming pared 3 bases from V and 10 bases from J, leaving 12 bases between. The CDR3 reads CASSFTDGLYTF. CDR3 nucleotides: TGTGCCAGCAGTTTTACGGACGGACTCTACACCTTC.

The chain recombines TRBV27 with TRBJ2-7, with 8 positions matching TRBD2. The CDR3 extends over 17 amino acids. Germline CDR1 reads MNHEY; CDR2 reads SMNVEV (reference sequence). Trimming cost V 4 bases and J 3 bases; bases outside gene matches: 14. CDR3 region: CASSSGAISGTIYEQYF. The DNA for the CDR3 is TGTGCCAGCAGTTCCGGTGCAATTAGCGGGACAATCTACGAGCAGTACTTC.

V usage is TRBV18 and J usage is TRBJ2-7; 12 nucleotides match TRBD2. V dropped 3 bases and J dropped 1; count of bases not matched to a gene: 7. Germline V lookup: CDR1 KGHSH, CDR2 LQKENI. The CDR3 extends over 17 amino acids. The CDR3 spells CASSPPGLAGRSYEQYF. The DNA for the CDR3 is TGTGCCAGCTCACCGCCGGGACTAGCGGGCAGATCCTACGAGCAGTACTTC.

This chain joins TRBV9 and TRBJ2-3; D is unclear. Germline V gives CDR1 SGDLS, CDR2 YYNGEE. The CDR3 has 13 amino acids. Trimming pared 3 bases from V and 2 bases from J, leaving 7 bases between. The DNA of the CDR3 is TGTGCCAGCAGCGCGAGCGACACAGATACGCAGTATTTT. Translated, it gives CASSASDTDTQYF.

CDR3 in DNA: TGTGCCAGCAGTTTACAGAGCGGGGGGGAGCAGTACTTC. Translating it yields CASSLQSGGEQYF. The chain uses TRBV12-3 or TRBV12-4 and TRBJ2-7; 9 bases are shared with TRBD2. The junction had 3 bases not matched to a gene; V was cut back by 2 bases and J by 7 bases. The CDR3 loop spans 13 amino acids.

In this sample, this clone turned up once. V usage is TRBV27 and J usage is TRBJ1-1; TRBD1 matches 8 bases. Germline values: CDR1 MNHEY, CDR2 SMNVEV (reference sequence). J lost 0 bases, V lost 6 bases, and 6 bases had no gene match. The CDR3 sequence is 15 residues long. Here the CDR3 reads CASSMYRGMNTEAFF. CDR3 bases: TGTGCCAGCAGCATGTACAGGGGGATGAACACTGAAGCTTTCTTT.

This rearrangement joins TRBV11-2 to TRBJ2-2; 7 nucleotides align to TRBD2. The germline gives CDR1 SGHAT, CDR2 FQNNGV. V dropped 4 bases and J dropped 2; count of bases not matched to a gene: 7. This CDR3 has 16 amino acids. The chain's CDR3 is CASSYKAGSNTGELFF. The CDR3 DNA is TGTGCCAGCAGCTATAAAGCGGGGAGTAACACCGGGGAGCTGTTTTTT.

This chain uses TRBV5-6 with TRBJ1-6; 7 bases line up with TRBD1. V was pared by 1 base and J by 7 bases, with 2 bases of the junction left unmatched. Germline V gene data show CDR1 as SGHDT and CDR2 as YYEEEE. The CDR3 is made up of 14 amino acids. The chain's CDR3 is CASSLNRGNSPLHF. The DNA of the CDR3 is TGTGCCAGCAGCTTGAACAGGGGAAATTCACCCCTCCACTTT.